Listed below are T cell receptor beta chains from one sample, sequenced in a study of shared clonotypes between healthy human individuals. Sequencing was performed with immunoSEQ multiplex PCR; in TCRdb, only in-frame clones are kept and a portion is missing. This sample carries under 650,000 clones, 90% to 96% of them seen once, and the ten largest clones take about 0.054%. Sequencing was done on a sample of naive CD4+ T cells sorted from blood. The source of these receptors is a woman in her twenties or thirties in good health. Each CDR3 is given with its conserved first and last residue. A D gene is named only where the DNA matches it firmly. The listing skips clone size in some rows; elsewhere it reads once, few, many or a size class.

TRBD2 | TRBJ2-3 | TRBV18 | - | CASSWRTSVSTDTQYF | TGTGCCAGCTCATGGCGGACTAGCGTTAGCACAGATACGCAGTATTTT
TRBD2 | TRBJ2-5 | TRBV29-1 | once | CSVGGLAGGPGSETQYF | TGCAGCGTTGGGGGACTAGCGGGAGGGCCAGGTTCAGAGACCCAGTACTTC
- | TRBJ1-4 | TRBV30 | - | CAWSLEPREKLFF | TGTGCCTGGAGTCTTGAACCCAGGGAAAAACTGTTTTTT
TRBD1 | TRBJ2-3 | TRBV18 | - | CASSPVVGTGSDTQYF | TGTGCCAGCTCACCAGTCGTGGGGACAGGGTCAGATACGCAGTATTTT
- | TRBJ2-3 | TRBV27 | - | CASRVSGTDTQYF | TGTGCCAGCAGAGTTTCGGGCACAGATACGCAGTATTTT
- | TRBJ2-5 | TRBV5-6 | - | CASSLVGSGWAQYF | TGTGCCAGCAGCTTGGTGGGGTCCGGATGGGCCCAGTACTTC
- | TRBJ2-1 | TRBV19 | - | CASSTPLGVSEQFF | TGTGCCAGTAGTACCCCCCTGGGGGTCAGTGAGCAGTTCTTC
- | TRBJ1-5 | TRBV28 | - | CASAGREIYSNQPQHF | TGTGCTTCAGCCGGGAGAGAGATTTATAGCAATCAGCCCCAGCATTTT
- | TRBJ2-1 | TRBV18 | - | CASSPPWGLEQFF | TGTGCCAGCTCCCCCCCCTGGGGTCTTGAGCAGTTCTTC
TRBD2 | TRBJ2-5 | TRBV9 | - | CASSVDLGLAGEETQYF | TGTGCCAGCAGCGTAGATTTGGGGCTAGCGGGAGAAGAGACCCAGTACTTC
- | TRBJ1-2 | TRBV4-1 | - | CASSQVRGLRDGYTF | TGCGCCAGCAGCCAAGTTCGGGGACTTAGGGATGGCTACACCTTC
TRBD2 | TRBJ2-7 | TRBV13 | - | CASSHQPSGIYYEQYF | TGTGCCAGCAGCCATCAGCCTAGCGGGATTTATTACGAGCAGTACTTC
TRBD1 | TRBJ1-5 | TRBV10-3 | once | CAIRRQGENQPQHF | TGTGCCATCAGAAGACAGGGTGAAAATCAGCCCCAGCATTTT
TRBD2 | TRBJ2-1 | TRBV7-9 | - | CASSPGVAGVNEQFF | TGTGCCAGCAGCCCAGGGGTAGCGGGAGTCAATGAGCAGTTCTTC
- | TRBJ2-6 | TRBV6-4 | - | CASSDPRPGANVLTF | TGTGCCAGCAGTGACCCGCGTCCTGGGGCCAACGTCCTGACTTTC
- | TRBJ2-7 | TRBV27 | - | CASSLKTGHRYEQYF | TGTGCCAGCAGTTTAAAAACGGGACACCGTTACGAGCAGTACTTC
- | TRBJ1-2 | TRBV28 | - | CVTYAASRAGYTF | TGTGTCACATATGCTGCGAGCAGGGCGGGCTACACCTTC